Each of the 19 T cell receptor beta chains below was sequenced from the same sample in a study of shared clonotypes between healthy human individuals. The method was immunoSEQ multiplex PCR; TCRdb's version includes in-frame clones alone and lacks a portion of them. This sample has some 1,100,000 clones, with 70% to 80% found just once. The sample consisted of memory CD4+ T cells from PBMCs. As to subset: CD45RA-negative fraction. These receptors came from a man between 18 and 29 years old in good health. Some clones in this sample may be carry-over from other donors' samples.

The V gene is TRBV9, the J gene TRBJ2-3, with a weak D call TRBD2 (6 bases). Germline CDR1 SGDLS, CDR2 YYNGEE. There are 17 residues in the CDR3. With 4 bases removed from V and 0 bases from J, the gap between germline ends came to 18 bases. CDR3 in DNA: TGTGCCAGCAGCCCAGGCGGGACCTCCAGAAGCACAGATACGCAGTATTTT. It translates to CASSPGGTSRSTDTQYF.

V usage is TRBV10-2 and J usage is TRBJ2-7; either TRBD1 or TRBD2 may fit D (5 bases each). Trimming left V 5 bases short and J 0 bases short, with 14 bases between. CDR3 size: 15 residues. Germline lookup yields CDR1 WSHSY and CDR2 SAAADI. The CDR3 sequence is CASSKPLGTSYEQYF. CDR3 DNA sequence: TGCGCCAGCAGTAAACCCCTCGGGACCTCCTACGAGCAGTACTTC.

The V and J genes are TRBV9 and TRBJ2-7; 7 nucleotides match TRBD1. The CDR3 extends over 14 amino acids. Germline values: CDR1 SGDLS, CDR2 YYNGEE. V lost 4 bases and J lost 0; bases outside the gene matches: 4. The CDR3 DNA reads TGTGCCAGCAGCCGGGGACAGCCCTCCTACGAGCAGTACTTC. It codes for CASSRGQPSYEQYF.

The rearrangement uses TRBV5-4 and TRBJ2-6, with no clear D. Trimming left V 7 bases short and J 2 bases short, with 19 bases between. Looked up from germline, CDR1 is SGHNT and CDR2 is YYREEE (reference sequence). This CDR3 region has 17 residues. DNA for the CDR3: TGTGCCAGCTTCCTATTATCGTCGGGTACTGGGGCCAACGTCCTGACTTTC. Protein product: CASFLLSSGTGANVLTF.

Written as DNA, the CDR3 is TGTGCCAGCAGCGTAGGACAGGGGGGCGAGCAGTACTTC. Its protein product is CASSVGQGGEQYF. V gene TRBV9 combines with J gene TRBJ2-7; 9 bases match TRBD1. Germline V gene data show CDR1 as SGDLS and CDR2 as YYNGEE. This CDR3 is built from 13 residues. Trimming at V came to 0 bases and at J to 6 bases, leaving 1 base not matched to a gene.

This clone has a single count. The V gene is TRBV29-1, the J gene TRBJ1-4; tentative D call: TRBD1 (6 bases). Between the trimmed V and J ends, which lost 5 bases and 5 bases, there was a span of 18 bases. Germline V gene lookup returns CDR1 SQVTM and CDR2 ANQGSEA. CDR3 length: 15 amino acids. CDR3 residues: CSVRLLQGSNEKLFF. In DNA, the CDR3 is TGCAGCGTTAGACTCTTACAGGGATCGAATGAAAAACTGTTTTTT.

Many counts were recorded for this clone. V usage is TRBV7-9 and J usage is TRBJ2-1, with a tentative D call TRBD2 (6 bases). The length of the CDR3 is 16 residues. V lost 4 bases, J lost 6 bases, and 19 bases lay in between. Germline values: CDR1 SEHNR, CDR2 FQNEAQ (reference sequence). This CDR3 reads CASSSYLARGSNEQFF. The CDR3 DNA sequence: TGTGCCAGCAGCTCTTATCTGGCGCGGGGATCCAATGAGCAGTTCTTC.

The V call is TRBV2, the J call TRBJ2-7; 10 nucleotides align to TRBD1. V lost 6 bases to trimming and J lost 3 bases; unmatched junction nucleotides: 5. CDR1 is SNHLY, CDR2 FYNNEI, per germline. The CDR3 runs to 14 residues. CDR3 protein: CASRPRDRGYEQYF. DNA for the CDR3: TGTGCCAGCAGGCCCCGGGACAGGGGCTACGAGCAGTACTTC.

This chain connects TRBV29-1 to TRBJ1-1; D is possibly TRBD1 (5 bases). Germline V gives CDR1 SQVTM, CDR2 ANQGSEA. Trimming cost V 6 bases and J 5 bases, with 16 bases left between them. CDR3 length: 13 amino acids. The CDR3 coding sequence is TGCAGCGTGAAGGTTGGGGGAGGGACTGAAGCTTTCTTT. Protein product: CSVKVGGGTEAFF.

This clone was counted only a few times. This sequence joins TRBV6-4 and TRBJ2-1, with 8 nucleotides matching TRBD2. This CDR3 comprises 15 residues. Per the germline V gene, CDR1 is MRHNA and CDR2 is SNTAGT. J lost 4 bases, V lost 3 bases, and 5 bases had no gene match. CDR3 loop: CASSEREEGYNEQFF. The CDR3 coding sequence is TGTGCCAGCAGTGAGCGGGAGGAGGGGTACAATGAGCAGTTCTTC.

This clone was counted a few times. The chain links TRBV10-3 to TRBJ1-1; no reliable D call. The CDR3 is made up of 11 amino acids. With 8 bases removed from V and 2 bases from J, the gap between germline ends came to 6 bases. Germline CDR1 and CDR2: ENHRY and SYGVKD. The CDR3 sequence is CAIRGNTEAFF. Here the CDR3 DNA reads TGTGCCATCCGGGGAAACACTGAAGCTTTCTTT.

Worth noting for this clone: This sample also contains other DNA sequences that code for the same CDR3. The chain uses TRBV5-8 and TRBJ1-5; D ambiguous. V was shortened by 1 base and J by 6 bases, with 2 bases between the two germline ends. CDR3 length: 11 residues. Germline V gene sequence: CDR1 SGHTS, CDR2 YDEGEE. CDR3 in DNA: TGTGCCAGCAGCTTGTCTCAGCCCCAGCATTTT. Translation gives CASSLSQPQHF.

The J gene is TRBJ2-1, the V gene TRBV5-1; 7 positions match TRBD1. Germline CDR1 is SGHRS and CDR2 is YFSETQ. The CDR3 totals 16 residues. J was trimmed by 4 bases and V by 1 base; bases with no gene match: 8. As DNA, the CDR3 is TGCGCCAGCAGCTTGTCGGGACAGACGCTATACAATGAGCAGTTCTTC. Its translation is CASSLSGQTLYNEQFF.

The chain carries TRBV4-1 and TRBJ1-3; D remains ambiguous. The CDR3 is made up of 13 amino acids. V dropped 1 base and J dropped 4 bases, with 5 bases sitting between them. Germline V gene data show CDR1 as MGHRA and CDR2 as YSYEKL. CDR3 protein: CASSQGPGNTIYF. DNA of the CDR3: TGCGCCAGCAGCCAAGGACCCGGAAACACCATATATTTT.

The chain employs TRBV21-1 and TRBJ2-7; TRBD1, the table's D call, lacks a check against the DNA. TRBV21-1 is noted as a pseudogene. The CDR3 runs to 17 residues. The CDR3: CASSKRCWTTSSYEQYF. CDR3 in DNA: TGTGCCAGCAGCAAAAGGTGTTGGACAACGAGCTCCTACGAGCAGTACTTC.

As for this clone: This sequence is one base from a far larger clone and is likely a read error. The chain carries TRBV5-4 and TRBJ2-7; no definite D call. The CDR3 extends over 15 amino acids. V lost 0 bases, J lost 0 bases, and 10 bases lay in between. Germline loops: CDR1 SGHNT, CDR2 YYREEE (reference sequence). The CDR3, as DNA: TGTGCCAGCAGCTTGGGTGGCGGCCTCTCCTACGAGCAGTACTTC. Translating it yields CASSLGGGLSYEQYF.

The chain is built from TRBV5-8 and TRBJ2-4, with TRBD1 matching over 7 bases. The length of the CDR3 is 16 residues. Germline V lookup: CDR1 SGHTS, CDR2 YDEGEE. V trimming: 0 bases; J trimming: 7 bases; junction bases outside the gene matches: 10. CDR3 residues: CASSLAHRGVRNIQYF. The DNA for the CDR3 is TGTGCCAGCAGCTTGGCCCACAGGGGTGTGCGGAACATTCAGTACTTC.

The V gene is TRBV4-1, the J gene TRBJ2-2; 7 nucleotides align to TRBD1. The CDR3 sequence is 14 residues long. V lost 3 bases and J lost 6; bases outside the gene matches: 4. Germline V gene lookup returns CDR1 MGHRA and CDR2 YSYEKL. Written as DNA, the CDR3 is TGCGCCAGCAGCCAGGCCGACAGGGCCGGGGAGCTGTTTTTT. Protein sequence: CASSQADRAGELFF.

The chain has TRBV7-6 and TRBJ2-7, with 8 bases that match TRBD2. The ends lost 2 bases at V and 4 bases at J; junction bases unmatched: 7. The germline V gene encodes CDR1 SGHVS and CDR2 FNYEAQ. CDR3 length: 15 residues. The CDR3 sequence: CASSLPAGGEYEQYF. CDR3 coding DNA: TGTGCCAGCAGCTTACCCGCGGGAGGAGAGTACGAGCAGTACTTC.